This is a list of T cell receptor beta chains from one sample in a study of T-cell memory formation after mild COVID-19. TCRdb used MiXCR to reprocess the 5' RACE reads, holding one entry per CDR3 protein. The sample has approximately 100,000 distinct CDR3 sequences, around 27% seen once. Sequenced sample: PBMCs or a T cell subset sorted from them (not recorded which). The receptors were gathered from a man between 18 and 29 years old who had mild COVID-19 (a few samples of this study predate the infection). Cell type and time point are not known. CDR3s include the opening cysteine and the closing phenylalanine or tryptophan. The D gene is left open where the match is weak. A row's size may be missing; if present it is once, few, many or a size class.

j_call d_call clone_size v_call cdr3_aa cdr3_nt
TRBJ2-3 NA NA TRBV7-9 CASMQGGTQYF TGTGCCAGCATGCAGGGGGGTACGCAGTATTTT
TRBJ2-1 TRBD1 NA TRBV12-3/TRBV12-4 CASRTTGGNEQFF TGTGCCAGCAGGACAACAGGGGGCAATGAGCAGTTCTTC
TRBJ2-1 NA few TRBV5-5 CASSLAWNSYNEQFF TGTGCCAGCAGCTTAGCGTGGAACTCCTACAATGAGCAGTTCTTC
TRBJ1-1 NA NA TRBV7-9 CASSPWDMGTEAFF TGTGCCAGCAGCCCATGGGATATGGGAACTGAAGCTTTCTTT
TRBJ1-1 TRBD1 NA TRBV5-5 CASSWTGGNTEAFF TGTGCCAGCAGCTGGACAGGGGGTAACACTGAAGCTTTCTTT
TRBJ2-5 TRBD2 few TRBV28 CASSFRGGAGLQETQYF TGTGCCAGCAGTTTCCGCGGGGGGGCCGGGCTCCAAGAGACCCAGTACTTC
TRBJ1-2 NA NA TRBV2 CASSELFREGYGYTF TGTGCCAGCAGTGAACTCTTCAGGGAAGGCTATGGCTACACCTTC
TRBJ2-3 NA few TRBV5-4 CASSLAGRRTDTQYF TGTGCCAGCAGCTTGGCGGGGCGGCGCACAGATACGCAGTATTTT
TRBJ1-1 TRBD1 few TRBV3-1 CASSQRTGAITEAFF TGTGCCAGCAGCCAGCGGACAGGGGCCATCACTGAAGCTTTCTTT
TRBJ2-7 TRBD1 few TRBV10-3 CAISESGQPYEQYF TGTGCCATCAGTGAGTCGGGACAGCCCTACGAGCAGTACTTC
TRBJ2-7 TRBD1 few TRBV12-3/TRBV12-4 CASRLGGQFYEQYF TGTGCCAGCAGACTAGGGGGACAGTTCTACGAGCAGTACTTC
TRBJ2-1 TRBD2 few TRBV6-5 CASSYPTSGGDNEQFF TGTGCCAGCAGTTACCCTACTAGCGGGGGGGACAATGAGCAGTTCTTC
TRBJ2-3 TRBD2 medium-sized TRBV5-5 CASSPLGLVSSDTQYF TGTGCCAGCAGCCCATTGGGACTAGTCTCATCCGATACGCAGTATTTT
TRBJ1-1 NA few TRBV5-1 CASGYGGTEAFF TGCGCCAGCGGATACGGGGGCACTGAAGCTTTCTTT
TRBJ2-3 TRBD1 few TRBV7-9 CASSSHGTGGADTQYF TGTGCCAGCAGCTCTCACGGGACAGGGGGTGCAGATACGCAGTATTTT
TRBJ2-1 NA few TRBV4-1 CASSQANYNEQFF TGCGCCAGCAGCCAAGCCAACTACAATGAGCAGTTCTTC
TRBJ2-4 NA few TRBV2 CASTTNRADLAKNIQYF TGTGCCAGCACCACTAACAGGGCAGACCTAGCCAAAAACATTCAGTACTTC
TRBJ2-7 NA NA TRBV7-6 CASSPPGAREQYF TGTGCCAGCAGCCCACCGGGGGCGCGAGAGCAGTACTTC
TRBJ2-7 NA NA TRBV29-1 CSAQGGGSYEQYF TGCAGCGCCCAAGGGGGGGGCTCCTACGAGCAGTACTTC
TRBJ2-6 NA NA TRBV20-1 CSARGVSGANVLTF TGCAGTGCTAGGGGTGTCTCTGGGGCCAACGTCCTGACTTTC